One and the same sample provided the 6 T cell receptor beta chains below, sequenced in a study of blood T cell repertoires in COVID-19. Repertoires were generated with immunoSEQ multiplex PCR, while TCRdb's copy carries only in-frame clones and drops some. The sample carries approximately 110,000 clones, roughly 74% recorded once. Input material: peripheral blood. These TCRs come from a man older than 75 with COVID-19, enrolled during active disease.

Only a few counts were recorded for this clone. The genes are TRBV3-1 (or the pseudogene TRBV3-2) and TRBJ1-6; D not resolved. Germline-derived CDR1 and CDR2 are LGHDT and YNNKEL (reference sequence). V was trimmed by 5 bases and J by 7 bases, leaving 12 bases between them. The CDR3 loop spans 14 amino acids. Here the CDR3 reads CASSTRVKNSPLHF. The CDR3 bases are TGTGCCAGCAGCACTCGGGTTAAGAATTCACCCCTCCACTTT.

The rearrangement joins TRBV7-9 to TRBJ2-7; 15 bases line up with TRBD2. The trim removed 4 bases at V and 4 bases at J, leaving 5 bases unmatched. CDR3 size: 16 residues. Looked up from germline, CDR1 is SEHNR and CDR2 is FQNEAQ (reference sequence). CDR3 region: CASSSWTSGRVYEQYF. CDR3 coding DNA: TGTGCCAGCAGCTCCTGGACTAGCGGGAGGGTATACGAGCAGTACTTC. Combining the CDR3 with reference TRBV7-9 and TRBJ2-7 gives the whole variable domain DTGVSQNPRHKITKRGQNVTFRCDPISEHNRLYWYRQTLGQGPEFLTYFQNEAQLEKSRLLSDRFSAERPKGSFSTLEIQRTEQGDSAMYLCASSSWTSGRVYEQYFGPGTRLTVT.

The CDR3 DNA follows: TGTGCCAGCTGCTGGGACAGGTCATTGGAGTTAGATGGCTACACCTTC. This gives the protein CASCWDRSLELDGYTF. The chain combines TRBV7-6 with TRBJ1-2; 8 nucleotides match TRBD1. Germline assignment: CDR1 SGHVS and CDR2 FNYEAQ. The length of the CDR3 is 16 residues. V lost 8 bases and J lost 6; bases outside the gene matches: 17.

The rearrangement joins TRBV7-9 to TRBJ2-7; 7 bases are a match to TRBD1. This CDR3 is 14 amino acids long. Germline values: CDR1 SEHNR, CDR2 FQNEAQ (reference sequence). V was clipped by 4 bases and J by 3 bases; unmatched bases: 6. This CDR3 reads CASSSTGQHYEQYF. Written as DNA, the CDR3 is TGTGCCAGCAGCTCAACGGGACAGCACTACGAGCAGTACTTC.

There are many counts of this clone. At the DNA level, this CDR3 is encoded by other sequences in the same sample as well. This chain connects TRBV5-1 to TRBJ1-2, with D hard to call. V was cut by 0 bases and J by 0 bases, with 6 bases left in between. Germline assignment: CDR1 SGHRS and CDR2 YFSETQ. This CDR3 is built from 14 residues. The CDR3 loop is CASSLESPNYGYTF. In DNA, the CDR3 is TGCGCCAGCAGCTTGGAAAGCCCTAACTATGGCTACACCTTC.

J is TRBJ1-1 and V is TRBV5-1; 8 bases agree with TRBD1. The CDR3 is made up of 15 amino acids. The trim removed 3 bases at V and 5 bases at J, leaving 9 bases unmatched. Germline V gene sequence: CDR1 SGHRS, CDR2 YFSETQ. The CDR3 nucleotides are TGCGCCAGCAGCTCCATGGGACAGGAGGGAACTGAAGCTTTCTTT. Its translation is CASSSMGQEGTEAFF.